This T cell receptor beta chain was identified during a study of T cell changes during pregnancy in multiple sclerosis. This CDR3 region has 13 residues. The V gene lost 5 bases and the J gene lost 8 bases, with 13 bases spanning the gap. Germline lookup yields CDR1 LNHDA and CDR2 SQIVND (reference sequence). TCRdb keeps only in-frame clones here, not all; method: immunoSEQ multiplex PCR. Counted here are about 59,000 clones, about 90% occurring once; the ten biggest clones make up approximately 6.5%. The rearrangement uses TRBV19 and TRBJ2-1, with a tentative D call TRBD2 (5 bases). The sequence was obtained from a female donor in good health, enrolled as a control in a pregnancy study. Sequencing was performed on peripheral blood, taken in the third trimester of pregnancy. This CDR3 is CASSSLGEDEQFF. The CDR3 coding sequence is TGTGCCAGTAGTTCACTAGGTGAGGATGAGCAGTTCTTC.